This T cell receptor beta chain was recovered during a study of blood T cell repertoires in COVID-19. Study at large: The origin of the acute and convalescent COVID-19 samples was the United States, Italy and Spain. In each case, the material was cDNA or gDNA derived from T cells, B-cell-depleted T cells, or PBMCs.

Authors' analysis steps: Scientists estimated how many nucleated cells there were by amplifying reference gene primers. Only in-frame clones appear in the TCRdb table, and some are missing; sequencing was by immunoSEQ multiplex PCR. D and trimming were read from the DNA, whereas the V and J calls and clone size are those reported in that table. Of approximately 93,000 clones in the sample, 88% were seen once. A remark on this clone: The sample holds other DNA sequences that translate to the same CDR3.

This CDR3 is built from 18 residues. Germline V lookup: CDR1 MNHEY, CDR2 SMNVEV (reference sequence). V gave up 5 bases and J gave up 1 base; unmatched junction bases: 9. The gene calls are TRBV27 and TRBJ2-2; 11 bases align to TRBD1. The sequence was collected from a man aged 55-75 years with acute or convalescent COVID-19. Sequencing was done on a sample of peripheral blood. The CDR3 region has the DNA TGTGCCAGCAGTCAAAACGGACAGGGGGCGATGAACACCGGGGAGCTGTTTTTT. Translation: CASSQNGQGAMNTGELFF.